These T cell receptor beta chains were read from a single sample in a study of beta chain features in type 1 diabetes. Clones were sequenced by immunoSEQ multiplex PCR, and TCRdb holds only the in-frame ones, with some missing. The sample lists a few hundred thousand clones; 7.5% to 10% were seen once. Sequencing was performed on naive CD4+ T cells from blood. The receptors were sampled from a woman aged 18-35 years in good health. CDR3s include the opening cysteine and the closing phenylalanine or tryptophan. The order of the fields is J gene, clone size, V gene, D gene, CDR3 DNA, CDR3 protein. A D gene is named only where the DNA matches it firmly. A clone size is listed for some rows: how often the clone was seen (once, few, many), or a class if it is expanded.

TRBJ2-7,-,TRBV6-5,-,TGTGCCAGCAGTTACTCTCAGGCAGGGGGGTTCTACGAGCAGTACTTC,CASSYSQAGGFYEQYF
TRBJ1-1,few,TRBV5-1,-,TGCGCCAGCAGCTTGCGGGGTGAGAACACTGAAGCTTTCTTT,CASSLRGENTEAFF
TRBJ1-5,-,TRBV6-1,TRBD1,TGTGCCAGCAGTGAAAGGGGGCTGCAGAATCAGCCCCAGCATTTT,CASSERGLQNQPQHF
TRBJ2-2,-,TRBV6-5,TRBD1,TGTGCCAGCAGTAGGGGGCCCGGGGAGCTGTTTTTT,CASSRGPGELFF
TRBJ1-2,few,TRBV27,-,TGTGCCAGCGGGGCCGGGTTCTATGGCTACACCTTC,CASGAGFYGYTF
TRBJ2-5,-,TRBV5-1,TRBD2,TGCGCCAGCAGCCTTCGACTAGCGGGACCATCAAGGCAAGAGACCCAGTACTTC,CASSLRLAGPSRQETQYF
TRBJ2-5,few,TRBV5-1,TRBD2,TGCGCCAGCAGCTTGGGGCCTCGAGCGGGGAACTCTCAAGAGACCCAGTACTTC,CASSLGPRAGNSQETQYF
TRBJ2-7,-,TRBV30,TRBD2,TGTGTCTGGAGCCCTCTCAAGCGGGGAGGCTACGAGCAGTACTTC,CVWSPLKRGGYEQYF
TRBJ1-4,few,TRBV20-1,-,TGCAGTGCCGTAAATGAAAAACTGTTTTTT,CSAVNEKLFF
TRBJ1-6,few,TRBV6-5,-,TGTGCCAGCAGTTACACGGGTACAGGGATTCGGTCACCCCTCCACTTT,CASSYTGTGIRSPLHF
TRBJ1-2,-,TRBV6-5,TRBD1,TGTGCCGTGATGGCAGGGGGCGACTATGGCTACACCTTC,CAVMAGGDYGYTF
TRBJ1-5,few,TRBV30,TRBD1,TGTGCCTGGAGTAACCCCGGGACAGGGGGAAGGGATCAGCCCCAGCATTTT,CAWSNPGTGGRDQPQHF
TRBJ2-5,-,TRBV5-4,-,TGTGCCAGCAGGCGGGACTTATTGGAGACCCAGTACTTC,CASRRDLLETQYF
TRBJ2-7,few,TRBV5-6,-,TGTGCCAGCAGTTCTCGTGGACACCGATCGAGCTCCTACGAGCAGTACTTC,CASSSRGHRSSSYEQYF
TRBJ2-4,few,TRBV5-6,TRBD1,TGTGCCAGCAGCTTGGGGGACAGGCCACACAAAAACATTCAGTACTTC,CASSLGDRPHKNIQYF
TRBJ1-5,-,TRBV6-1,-,TGTGCCACCTGGACAGTGAGCAATCAGCCCCAGCATTTT,CATWTVSNQPQHF
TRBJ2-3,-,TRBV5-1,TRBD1,TGCGCCAGCAGCTTGGGACAGGGCTCAGATACGCAGTATTTT,CASSLGQGSDTQYF
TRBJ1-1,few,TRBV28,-,TGTGCCAGCAGTTTACGGACACCGAACACTGAAGCTTTCTTT,CASSLRTPNTEAFF
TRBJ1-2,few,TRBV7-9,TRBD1,TGTGCCAGCAGCCCCGAAGGGGGACAGTTTTATGGCTACACCTTC,CASSPEGGQFYGYTF
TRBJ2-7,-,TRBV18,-,TGTGCCAGCTCACCGCGCCCAACAGGGTCCTACGAGCAGTACTTC,CASSPRPTGSYEQYF
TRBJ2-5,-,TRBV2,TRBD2,TGTGCCAGCAGCAGAAGCGGGGGGTCAGAAGAGACCCAGTACTTC,CASSRSGGSEETQYF
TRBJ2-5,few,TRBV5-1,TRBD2,TGCGCCAGCAGCTCCGGACTAGCGGGGGGACAAGAGACCCAGTACTTC,CASSSGLAGGQETQYF
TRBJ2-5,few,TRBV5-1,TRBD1,TGCGCCAGCAGCTCCGGGACAGGTATCCAAGAGACCCAGTACTTC,CASSSGTGIQETQYF
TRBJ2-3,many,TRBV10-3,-,TGTGCCATCAGTGACCCTCAGCGAGGAGATACGCAGTATTTT,CAISDPQRGDTQYF
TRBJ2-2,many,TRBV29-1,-,TGCAGCCTACTGAGCGCGAACACCGGGGAGCTGTTTTTT,CSLLSANTGELFF
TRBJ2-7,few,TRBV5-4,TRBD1,TGTGCCAGCAGTCCCGGGACAGGGGTTGGGGAGCAGTACTTC,CASSPGTGVGEQYF
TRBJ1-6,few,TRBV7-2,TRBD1,TGTGCCAGCAGCTTAGCACAGGGGGAGTTTAATTCACCCCTCCACTTT,CASSLAQGEFNSPLHF
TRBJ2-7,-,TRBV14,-,TGTGCCAGCAGCCAACTGACAGCCTCTCTAACCTACGAGCAGTACTTC,CASSQLTASLTYEQYF
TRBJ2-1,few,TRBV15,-,TGTGCCACCAGCCCATCGGGGAGCTCCTACAATGAGCAGTTCTTC,CATSPSGSSYNEQFF
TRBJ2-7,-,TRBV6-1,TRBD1,TGTGCCAGCAGTTCTTTCGACAGGGGCGAGCAGTACTTC,CASSSFDRGEQYF
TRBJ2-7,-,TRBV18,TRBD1,TGTGCCAGCTCACCTGCCGTTGGACAGGGTAGTTCCTACGAGCAGTACTTC,CASSPAVGQGSSYEQYF
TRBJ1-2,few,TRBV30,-,TGTGCCTGGAGTGTACCAGGGGCTTTCTATGGCTACACCTTC,CAWSVPGAFYGYTF
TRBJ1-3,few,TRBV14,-,TGTGCCAGCAGCCAAATCCGTAACTCTGGAAACACCATATATTTT,CASSQIRNSGNTIYF
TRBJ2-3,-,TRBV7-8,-,TGTGCCAGCAGCACGGACAATGGGGGGGATACGCAGTATTTT,CASSTDNGGDTQYF
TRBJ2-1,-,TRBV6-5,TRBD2,TGTGCCAGCAGTTTTCCGGGACTAGTTCCCTACAATGAGCAGTTCTTC,CASSFPGLVPYNEQFF
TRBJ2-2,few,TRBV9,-,TGTGCCAGCAGCGTAGGGGTCCTAGTAAGTTCCGGGGAGCTGTTTTTT,CASSVGVLVSSGELFF
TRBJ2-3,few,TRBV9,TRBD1,TGTGCCAGCAGCGTAGAGGGCAGGGGGTGGGATACGCAGTATTTT,CASSVEGRGWDTQYF